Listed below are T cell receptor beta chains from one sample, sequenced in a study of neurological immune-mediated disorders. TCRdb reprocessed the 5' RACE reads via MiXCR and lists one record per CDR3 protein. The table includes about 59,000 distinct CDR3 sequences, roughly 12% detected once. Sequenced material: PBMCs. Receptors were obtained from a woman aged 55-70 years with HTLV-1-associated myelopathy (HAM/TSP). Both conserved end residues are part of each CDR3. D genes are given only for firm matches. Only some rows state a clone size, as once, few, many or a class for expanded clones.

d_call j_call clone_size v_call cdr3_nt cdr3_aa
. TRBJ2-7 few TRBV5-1 TGCGCCAGCAGCTTGAACGGGGCAACCTACGAGCAGTACTTC CASSLNGATYEQYF
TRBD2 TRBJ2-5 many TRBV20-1 TGCAGTGCCCCCGGGGAGAGCGGGAGACGTGGGACCCAGTACTTC CSAPGESGRRGTQYF
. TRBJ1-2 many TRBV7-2 TGTGCCAGCAGCTCCGGGACCGACTATGGCTACACCTTC CASSSGTDYGYTF
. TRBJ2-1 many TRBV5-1 TGCGCCAGCAGCTTGCCTAGGGATGAGCAGTTCTTC CASSLPRDEQFF
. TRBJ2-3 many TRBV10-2 TGCGCCACGACGACAGGCCGAGACACAGATACGCAGTATTTT CATTTGRDTDTQYF
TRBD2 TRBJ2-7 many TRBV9 TGTGCCAGCAGCGTAGTTCCGGGAGGGCCCGGCGACGAGCAGTACTTC CASSVVPGGPGDEQYF
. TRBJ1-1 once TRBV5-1 TGCGCCAGCAGCTTAGCCCAGGGGCAGTGTAACACTGAAGCTTTCTTT CASSLAQGQCNTEAFF
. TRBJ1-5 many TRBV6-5 TGTGCCAGCAGTTACTCGATGAGCTGGCAGCCCCAGCATTTT CASSYSMSWQPQHF
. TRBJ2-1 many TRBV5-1 TGCGCCAGCAGCTTAGGTCGGGTGAGGGAGCAGTTCTTC CASSLGRVREQFF
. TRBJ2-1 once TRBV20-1 TGCAGTGCTAGACCCCCCGGGACTGTATACAATGAGCAGTTCTTC CSARPPGTVYNEQFF
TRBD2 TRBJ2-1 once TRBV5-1 TGCGCCAGCATTCCCGGGACTAGCGGGCCGGCCAATGAGCAGTTCTTC CASIPGTSGPANEQFF
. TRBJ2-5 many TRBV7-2 TGTGCCAGCAGCTTACTTCCCACGGCAGTGGAGACCCAGTACTTC CASSLLPTAVETQYF
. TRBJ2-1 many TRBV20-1 TGCAGTGGGGGGTGGCGGATTGACAATGAGCAGTTCTTC CSGGWRIDNEQFF
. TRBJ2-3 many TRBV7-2 TGTGCCAGCAGCTTGAGGAAGTTCCGGGAGAGCACAGATACGCAGTATTTT CASSLRKFRESTDTQYF
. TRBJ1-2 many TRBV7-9 TGTGCCAGCAGCCCCCAGGGAGATGGCTACACCTTC CASSPQGDGYTF
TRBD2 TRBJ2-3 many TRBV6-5 TGTGCCAGCAGCTGGACTAGCGGGAGGGCAGATACGCAGTATTTT CASSWTSGRADTQYF
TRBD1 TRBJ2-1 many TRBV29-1 TGCAGCGTTGGTGGGACAGGGTTATACAATGAGCAGTTCTTC CSVGGTGLYNEQFF
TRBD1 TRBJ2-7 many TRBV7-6 TGTGCCAGCAGCCAGGGTACAGGGGGGCCTTACGAGCAGTACTTC CASSQGTGGPYEQYF
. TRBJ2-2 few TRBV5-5 TGTGCCAGCAGCTTGTTACGGAACACCGGGGAGCTGTTTTTT CASSLLRNTGELFF
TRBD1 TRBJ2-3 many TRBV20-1 TGCAGTGCTAGCTTGGTAGCAGGGGGAGTTGGTGTCACAGATACGCAGTATTTT CSASLVAGGVGVTDTQYF
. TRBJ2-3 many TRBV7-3 TGTGCCAGCAGCTTATCCGGGGCGGATACGCAGTATTTT CASSLSGADTQYF
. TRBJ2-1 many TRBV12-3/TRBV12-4 TGTGCCAGCAGTTCCCCTCTTCCGGACAAGGGGCGGCCCTACAATGAGCAGTTCTTC CASSSPLPDKGRPYNEQFF
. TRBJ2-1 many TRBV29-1 TGCAGCGTTGAAGATGGGCAGGCTAGCTCCTACAATGAGCAGTTCTTC CSVEDGQASSYNEQFF
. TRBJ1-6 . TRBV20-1 TGCAGTACTAGACCAGGGGATTTAAGTTCACCCTTCCACTTT CSTRPGDLSSPFHF
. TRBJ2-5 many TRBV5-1 TGCGCCAGCAGACCCGGACAAATCCAAGAGACCCAGTACTTC CASRPGQIQETQYF
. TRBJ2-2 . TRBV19 TGTGCCAGTAGTATGAGCTCGGGGCGGGGCACCGGGGAGCTGTTTTTT CASSMSSGRGTGELFF
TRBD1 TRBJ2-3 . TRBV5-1 TGCACCAGCAGCTTGGCCGGACAGGGACCAGATACGCAGTTTTTT CTSSLAGQGPDTQFF
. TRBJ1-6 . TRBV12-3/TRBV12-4 TGTGCCAGCTGGAGAGGCGGGAACGGAGGCAATTCACCCCTCCACTTT CASWRGGNGGNSPLHF
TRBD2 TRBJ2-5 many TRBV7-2 TGTGCCAGCAGCTTAGCTATGGCGGGAGTTGAGACCCAGTACTTC CASSLAMAGVETQYF
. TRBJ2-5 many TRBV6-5 TGTGCCAGCAGCTACTCGGGACCGCAAGAGACCCAGTACTTC CASSYSGPQETQYF
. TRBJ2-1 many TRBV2 TGTGCCAGCAACCTCAGGGGTGGAAATGAGCAGTTCTTC CASNLRGGNEQFF
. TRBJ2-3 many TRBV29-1 TGCAGCGCCTTAGGTACAGGCACAGATACGCAGTATTTT CSALGTGTDTQYF
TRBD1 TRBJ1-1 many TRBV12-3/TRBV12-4 TGTGCCAGCAGGCCTCAGGACAGGGGAGCTTTCTTT CASRPQDRGAFF
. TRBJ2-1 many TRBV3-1 TGTGCCAGCAGCCAAGTAGGGGCCGGGGAGTTCTTC CASSQVGAGEFF
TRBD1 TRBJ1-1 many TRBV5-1 TGCGCCAGCAGCCCAGGACAGGGCTGGAACACTGAAGCTTTCTTT CASSPGQGWNTEAFF
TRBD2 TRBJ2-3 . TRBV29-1 TGCAGCGTTGGGGGGGGATTAATCGGACAGGGATTGACTAGCGGGAGAACAGATACGCAGTATTTT CSVGGGLIGQGLTSGRTDTQYF
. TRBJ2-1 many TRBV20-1 TGCAGTGCTAGAGATTTGATTAGCGGAGTCTCCCGCAATGAGCAGTTCTTC CSARDLISGVSRNEQFF
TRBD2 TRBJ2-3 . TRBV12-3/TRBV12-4 TGTACCAGCAGTTTCGGCGGGAGTACAGATACGCAGTATTTT CTSSFGGSTDTQYF
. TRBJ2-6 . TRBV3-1 TGTACCAGCAGGGACACGGGTCTGGGGGCCAACGTCCTGACTTTC CTSRDTGLGANVLTF
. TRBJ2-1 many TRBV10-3 TGTGCCATCAGTGAGGGGGAAAACAATGAGCAGTTCTTC CAISEGENNEQFF